A selection of T cell receptor beta chains follows, all from one sample in a study of shared clonotypes between healthy human individuals. Repertoires were generated with immunoSEQ multiplex PCR, while TCRdb's copy carries only in-frame clones and drops some. Of some 2,000,000 clones detected, approximately 95% appear once; the ten largest clones hold about 0.13%. The sequenced sample was naive CD4+ T cells sorted from blood. The receptors stem from a man aged 18-30 years in good health. The CDR3 runs from the conserved cysteine through the conserved F or W. Fields, in order: V gene, CDR3 length, J gene, clone size, D gene, CDR3 protein, CDR3 DNA. The D gene is left open where the match is weak. Clone size is stated in some rows and not others, as once, few, many or a class when expanded.

TRBV25-1	16	TRBJ2-1	NA	NA	CASSEIERSPYNEQFF	TGTGCCAGCAGTGAGATTGAGCGGTCTCCCTACAATGAGCAGTTCTTC
TRBV28	13	TRBJ1-5	NA	NA	CASKTGNNQPQHF	TGTGCCAGCAAAACAGGTAACAATCAGCCCCAGCATTTT
TRBV7-9	15	TRBJ2-1	NA	NA	CASSIRVRGYNEQFF	TGTGCCAGCAGCATCAGGGTGAGGGGCTACAATGAGCAGTTCTTC
TRBV7-9	17	TRBJ2-3	once	TRBD2	CASSLGSLAGGADTQYF	TGTGCCAGCAGCTTAGGTTCACTAGCGGGAGGTGCAGATACGCAGTATTTT
TRBV19	15	TRBJ1-2	once	NA	CASSTTPTEGYGYTF	TGTGCCAGTAGTACAACTCCGACAGAGGGCTATGGCTACACCTTC
TRBV19	13	TRBJ1-4	NA	NA	CASRREANEKLFF	TGTGCCAGTAGGAGGGAGGCTAATGAAAAACTGTTTTTT
TRBV5-4	13	TRBJ2-1	NA	TRBD1	CASSGQGYNEQFF	TGTGCCAGCAGCGGACAGGGGTACAATGAGCAGTTCTTC
TRBV12-2	16	TRBJ2-1	NA	NA	CASRYYDSREDGEQFF	TGTGCAAGTCGTTACTATGACTCGCGGGAGGATGGTGAGCAGTTCTTC
TRBV7-6	15	TRBJ2-7	NA	NA	CASSSGIISSYEQYF	TGTGCCAGCAGCTCCGGGATAATCAGCTCCTACGAGCAGTACTTC
TRBV5-1	14	TRBJ2-7	NA	TRBD1	CASSRTGGGYEQYF	TGCGCCAGCAGCCGGACAGGGGGTGGTTACGAGCAGTACTTC
TRBV9	14	TRBJ2-7	NA	NA	CASSAWDEGYEQYF	TGTGCCAGCAGCGCCTGGGACGAGGGCTACGAGCAGTACTTC
TRBV15	15	TRBJ2-1	NA	NA	CATSSRDSAYNEQFF	TGTGCCACCAGCTCCCGGGACTCGGCCTACAATGAGCAGTTCTTC
TRBV29-1	13	TRBJ2-7	NA	NA	CSVEAPQGGEQYF	TGCAGCGTTGAAGCTCCCCAGGGTGGCGAGCAGTACTTC
TRBV6-1	14	TRBJ2-7	NA	TRBD1	CASQRWDSAHEQYF	TGTGCCAGCCAAAGATGGGACAGTGCCCACGAGCAGTACTTC
TRBV9	16	TRBJ2-3	NA	NA	CASSPARGKGTDTQYF	TGTGCCAGCAGCCCAGCCAGGGGTAAGGGCACAGATACGCAGTATTTT
TRBV5-6	15	TRBJ2-1	NA	TRBD2	CASSLTSGGYNEQFF	TGTGCCAGCAGCTTGACTAGCGGGGGGTACAATGAGCAGTTCTTC
TRBV25-1	14	TRBJ2-1	NA	TRBD2	CASTPAGGPNEQFF	TGTGCCAGCACCCCAGCGGGAGGGCCCAATGAGCAGTTCTTC
TRBV11-2	14	TRBJ1-2	NA	NA	CASSLPGADYGYTF	TGTGCCAGCAGCTTACCAGGGGCGGACTATGGCTACACCTTC
TRBV18	16	TRBJ2-1	NA	TRBD1	CASSPDRGDSYNEQFF	TGTGCCAGCTCGCCCGACAGGGGGGACTCCTACAATGAGCAGTTCTTC
TRBV28	12	TRBJ2-7	once	NA	CASSFSGYEQYF	TGTGCCAGCAGTTTTTCAGGTTACGAGCAGTACTTC
TRBV6-1	19	TRBJ2-2	NA	TRBD2	CASSELTSGRALGTGELFF	TGTGCCAGCAGTGAATTAACTAGCGGGAGGGCTTTGGGAACCGGGGAGCTGTTTTTT
TRBV5-1	14	TRBJ1-5	NA	TRBD1	CASSPGQGNQPQHF	TGCGCCAGCAGCCCGGGACAGGGAAATCAGCCCCAGCATTTT
TRBV4-1	15	TRBJ2-5	NA	NA	CASSQDLGVLKTQYF	TGCGCCAGCAGCCAAGATCTTGGGGTCTTGAAGACCCAGTACTTC
TRBV30	13	TRBJ2-5	NA	NA	CAWSLGWKETQYF	TGTGCCTGGAGCCTTGGGTGGAAAGAGACCCAGTACTTC
TRBV2	13	TRBJ2-2	NA	NA	CASRPGVSGELFF	TGTGCCAGCAGACCGGGGGTTTCCGGGGAGCTGTTTTTT
TRBV5-4	14	TRBJ2-3	NA	NA	CASSTGPSTDTQYF	TGTGCCAGCAGCACTGGACCCTCCACGGATACGCAGTATTTT
TRBV6-1	14	TRBJ1-1	NA	TRBD1	CASSAGTGNTEAFF	TGTGCCAGCAGTGCCGGGACAGGGAACACTGAAGCTTTCTTT
TRBV28	11	TRBJ2-7	NA	NA	CASSTLDEQYF	TGTGCCAGCAGTACATTGGACGAGCAGTACTTC
TRBV10-3	14	TRBJ2-2	NA	NA	CAIKGVLNTGELFF	TGTGCCATCAAAGGGGTCTTGAACACCGGGGAGCTGTTTTTT
TRBV27	15	TRBJ2-5	NA	NA	CASSLRSAQQETQYF	TGTGCCAGCAGTTTACGGTCTGCACAGCAAGAGACCCAGTACTTC
TRBV6-5	16	TRBJ2-7	NA	NA	CASSSSGANPSYEQYF	TGTGCCAGCAGTTCCTCGGGAGCCAACCCCTCCTACGAGCAGTACTTC
TRBV5-1	13	TRBJ1-1	NA	NA	CASSLTWDTEAFF	TGCGCCAGCAGCTTGACGTGGGACACTGAAGCTTTCTTT
TRBV10-3	11	TRBJ1-2	once	NA	CAIRQSYGYTF	TGTGCCATCAGGCAATCTTATGGCTACACCTTC
TRBV10-2	11	TRBJ1-1	NA	NA	CASGSYTEAFF	TGCGCCAGCGGGTCTTACACTGAAGCTTTCTTT
TRBV30	13	TRBJ1-4	NA	NA	CAWSLKGDEKLFF	TGTGCCTGGAGCTTGAAGGGGGATGAAAAACTGTTTTTT
TRBV7-7	14	TRBJ2-1	once	NA	CASSLSGEVNEQFF	TGTGCTAGCAGCTTATCCGGAGAGGTCAATGAGCAGTTCTTC
TRBV18	15	TRBJ2-3	NA	TRBD1	CASSPQGAQGDTQYF	TGTGCCAGCTCACCACAGGGGGCGCAGGGAGATACGCAGTATTTT
TRBV11-2	14	TRBJ2-5	NA	TRBD2	CASSISGSYETQYF	TGTGCCAGCAGCATTAGCGGGAGCTACGAGACCCAGTACTTC